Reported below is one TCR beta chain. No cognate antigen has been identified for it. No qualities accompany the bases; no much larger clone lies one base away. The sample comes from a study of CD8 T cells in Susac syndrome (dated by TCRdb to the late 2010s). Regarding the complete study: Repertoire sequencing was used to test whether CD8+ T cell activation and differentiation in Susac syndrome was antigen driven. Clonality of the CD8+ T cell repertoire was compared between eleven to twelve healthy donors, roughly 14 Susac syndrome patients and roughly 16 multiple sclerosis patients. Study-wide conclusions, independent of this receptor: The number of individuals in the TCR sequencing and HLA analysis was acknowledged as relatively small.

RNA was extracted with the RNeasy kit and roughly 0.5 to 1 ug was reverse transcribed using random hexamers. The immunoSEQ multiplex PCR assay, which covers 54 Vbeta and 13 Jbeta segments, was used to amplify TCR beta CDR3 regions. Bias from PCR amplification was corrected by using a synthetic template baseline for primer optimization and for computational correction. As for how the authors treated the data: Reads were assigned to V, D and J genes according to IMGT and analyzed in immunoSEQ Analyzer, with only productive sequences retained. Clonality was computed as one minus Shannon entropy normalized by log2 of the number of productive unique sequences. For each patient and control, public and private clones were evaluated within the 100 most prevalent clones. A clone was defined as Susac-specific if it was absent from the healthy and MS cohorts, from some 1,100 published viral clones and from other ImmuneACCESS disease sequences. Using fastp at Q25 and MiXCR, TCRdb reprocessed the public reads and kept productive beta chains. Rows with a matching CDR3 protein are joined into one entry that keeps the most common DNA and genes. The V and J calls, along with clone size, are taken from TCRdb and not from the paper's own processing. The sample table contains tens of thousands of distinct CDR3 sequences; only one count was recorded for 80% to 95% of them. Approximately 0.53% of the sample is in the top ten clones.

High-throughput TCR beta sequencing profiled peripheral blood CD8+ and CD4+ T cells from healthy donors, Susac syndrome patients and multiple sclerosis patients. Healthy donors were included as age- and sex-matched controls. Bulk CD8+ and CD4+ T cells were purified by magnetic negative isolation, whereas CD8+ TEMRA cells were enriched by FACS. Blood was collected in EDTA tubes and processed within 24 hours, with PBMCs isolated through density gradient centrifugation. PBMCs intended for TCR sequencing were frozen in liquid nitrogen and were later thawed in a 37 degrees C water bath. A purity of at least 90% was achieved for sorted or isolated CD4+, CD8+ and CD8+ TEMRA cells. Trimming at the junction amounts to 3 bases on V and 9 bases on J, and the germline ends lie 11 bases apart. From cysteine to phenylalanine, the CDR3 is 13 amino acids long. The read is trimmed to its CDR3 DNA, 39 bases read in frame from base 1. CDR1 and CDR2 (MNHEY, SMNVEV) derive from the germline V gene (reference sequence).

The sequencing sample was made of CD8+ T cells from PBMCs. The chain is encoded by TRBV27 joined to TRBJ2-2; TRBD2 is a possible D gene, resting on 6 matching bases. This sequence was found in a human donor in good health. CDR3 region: CASSFSGLRELFF. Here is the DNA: TGTGCCAGCAGTTTTAGCGGACTAAGGGAGCTGTTTTTT.